These 21 T cell receptor beta chains share one sample of origin, sequenced in a study of shared clonotypes between healthy human individuals. Sequencing was performed with immunoSEQ multiplex PCR; in TCRdb, only in-frame clones are kept and a portion is missing. The table records approximately 2,000,000 clones, 85% to 95% of them present only once. Sequenced: naive CD4+ T cells from PBMCs. Subset of the sample: CD45RA+ positively selected. The receptor set was obtained from a man between 18 and 35 years old in good health. Some clones in this sample may be carry-over from other donors' samples.

This clone was seen once. The rearrangement joins TRBV19 to TRBJ2-1; 8 bases are shared with TRBD1. CDR3 length equals 19 residues. After removal of 0 bases from V and 0 bases from J, the junction contained 10 bases not matched to a gene. Germline V gives CDR1 LNHDA, CDR2 SQIVND (reference sequence). The CDR3 bases are TGTGCCAGTAGTATAGACACCCGCCGGGACAGGAGCTCCTACAATGAGCAGTTCTTC. Encoded protein: CASSIDTRRDRSSYNEQFF.

This chain connects TRBV7-2 to TRBJ1-5; 11 bases agree with TRBD1. The trim removed 2 bases at V and 6 bases at J, leaving 3 bases unmatched. The CDR3 runs 15 residues. Germline V gene sequence: CDR1 SGHTA, CDR2 FQGNSA. CDR3 residues: CASSLSGTGGQPQHF. Written as DNA, the CDR3 is TGTGCCAGCAGCTTATCCGGGACAGGGGGTCAGCCCCAGCATTTT.

This chain links TRBV6-4 with TRBJ2-3; D gene unclear. Trimming left V 2 bases short and J 3 bases short, with 6 bases between. Per germline, CDR1 MRHNA and CDR2 SNTAGT. This CDR3 has 13 residues. Here the CDR3 DNA reads TGTGCCAGCAGTGACCCCCGTACAGATACGCAGTATTTT. Translation: CASSDPRTDTQYF.

This chain's CDR3 is CASSARQYSYEQYF. The CDR3 DNA reads as TGTGCCAGCAGTGCCAGACAGTACTCCTACGAGCAGTACTTC. The chain carries TRBV2 and TRBJ2-7; tentative D call: TRBD1 (5 bases). The CDR3 totals 14 residues. Between the trimmed V and J ends, which lost 4 bases and 0 bases, there was a span of 10 bases. In germline, CDR1 is SNHLY, CDR2 FYNNEI.

The rearrangement uses TRBV7-3 and TRBJ2-5, with 8 bases lining up with TRBD2. CDR3 length equals 18 residues. J gave up 5 bases and V 4 bases, and 18 bases lay outside the gene matches. Germline lookup yields CDR1 SGHTA and CDR2 FQGTGA. The CDR3 DNA sequence: TGTGCCAGCAGCTGGGGGTGGTCTAGCGGGTCGTCAGGGGAGACCCAGTACTTC. Protein sequence: CASSWGWSSGSSGETQYF. Full variable domain (rest looked up from reference TRBV7-3 and TRBJ2-5): GAGVSQTPSNKVTEKGKYVELRCDPISGHTALYWYRQSLGQGPEFLIYFQGTGAADDSGLPNDRFFAVRPEGSVSTLKIQRTERGDSAVYLCASSWGWSSGSSGETQYFGPGTRLLVL.

This clone was observed a single time. The chain couples TRBV9 to TRBJ2-1, with 9 bases fitting TRBD1. The V and J ends lost 3 bases and 2 bases, in that order; junction bases with no gene match: 9. Germline values: CDR1 SGDLS, CDR2 YYNGEE. This CDR3 region has 17 residues. CDR3 amino acids: CASSDRGTGLTYNEQFF. The CDR3 DNA follows: TGTGCCAGCAGCGACCGGGGGACAGGGTTGACCTACAATGAGCAGTTCTTC.

The chain carries TRBV6-6 and TRBJ1-5; 7 nucleotides agree with TRBD1. V was clipped by 6 bases and J by 9 bases; unmatched bases: 17. The CDR3 consists of 16 residues. Germline V lookup: CDR1 MNHNY, CDR2 SVGAGI (reference sequence). DNA of the CDR3: TGTGCCAGCAGCCACCCACTTAGACAGGGAGGACGGCCCCAGCATTTT. It specifies CASSHPLRQGGRPQHF.

Concerning this clone: The sample holds other DNA sequences that translate to the same CDR3. The chain uses TRBV30 and TRBJ1-1, with D hard to call. Trimming took off 0 bases at V and 5 bases at J, with 7 bases between the two ends. The germline CDR1 and CDR2 sequences are GTSNPN and SVGIG (reference sequence). The CDR3 totals 12 residues. CDR3: CAWSVGRTEAFF. DNA of the CDR3: TGTGCCTGGAGTGTAGGGAGGACTGAAGCTTTCTTT.

J is TRBJ1-3 and V is TRBV7-2; 7 nucleotides match TRBD1. Per germline, CDR1 SGHTA and CDR2 FQGNSA. The J segment lost 4 bases and the V segment lost 5 bases, leaving 2 bases of the junction unmatched. The CDR3 contains 13 residues. The CDR3 coding sequence is TGTGCCAGCAGCCGACAGGGCGGAAACACCATATATTTT. This encodes CASSRQGGNTIYF.

The chain carries TRBV5-4 and TRBJ2-7; possibly TRBD2 for D (6 bases). The CDR3 consists of 15 residues. The germline V gene encodes CDR1 SGHNT and CDR2 YYREEE (reference sequence). Between the trimmed V and J ends, which lost 0 bases and 4 bases, there was a span of 14 bases. In DNA, the CDR3 is TGTGCCAGCAGCTTGGGATTCGGGGGATGGTACGAGCAGTACTTC. Encoded protein: CASSLGFGGWYEQYF.

The V call is TRBV6-5, the J call TRBJ2-7; D may be TRBD1 (6 bases). CDR1 is MNHEY and CDR2 is SVGAGI in the germline V gene. Trimming cost V 3 bases and J 0 bases, with 12 bases left between them. The CDR3 totals 15 residues. CDR3 bases: TGTGCCAGCAGTTATTCCGGGACACGCTCCTACGAGCAGTACTTC. Protein product: CASSYSGTRSYEQYF.

The chain recombines TRBV28 with TRBJ2-7, with 11 bases that match TRBD1. The CDR3 spans 16 residues. The V and J ends lost 7 bases and 6 bases, in that order; junction bases with no gene match: 14. Germline V gene sequence: CDR1 MDHEN, CDR2 SYDVKM. In nucleotides, the CDR3 is TGTGCCAGCACCTCCCCCGGGACAGGGGGTGTGGGCGAGCAGTACTTC. Translating gives CASTSPGTGGVGEQYF.

The V gene is TRBV15, the J gene TRBJ2-2; 7 nucleotides match TRBD1. Trimming removed 3 bases from V and 9 bases from J; junction bases left unmatched: 13. CDR1 and CDR2 (germline): LNHNV, YYDKDF (reference sequence). The CDR3 runs 16 residues. The CDR3 sequence: CATSSFYRGQKWELFF. Here the CDR3 DNA reads TGTGCCACCAGCAGCTTCTACAGGGGCCAGAAGTGGGAGCTGTTTTTT.

The chain recombines TRBV7-9 with TRBJ1-2; 11 bases are a match to TRBD1. Trimming took 5 bases from V and 7 from J; bases not matched to a gene: 9. Germline CDR1 and CDR2: SEHNR and FQNEAQ (reference sequence). The CDR3 totals 15 residues. The CDR3 loop is CASSRIWTGGSGYTF. Written as DNA, the CDR3 is TGTGCCAGCAGCCGTATTTGGACAGGGGGCAGTGGCTACACCTTC.

This chain uses TRBV28 with TRBJ2-1; D perhaps matches TRBD2 (6 bases). With 6 bases removed from V and 5 bases from J, the gap between germline ends came to 17 bases. This CDR3 has 15 amino acids. From germline, CDR1 is MDHEN and CDR2 SYDVKM. CDR3 DNA: TGTGCCAGCAGCCCTGTCCTGCGGGGTCACAATGAGCAGTTCTTC. Encoded protein: CASSPVLRGHNEQFF. Variable domain in full (rest from reference TRBV28 and TRBJ2-1): DVKVTQSSRYLVKRTGEKVFLECVQDMDHENMFWYRQDPGLGLRLIYFSYDVKMKEKGDIPEGYSVSREKKERFSLILESASTNQTSMYLCASSPVLRGHNEQFFGPGTRLTVL.

The chain uses TRBV18 and TRBJ2-7; D is possibly TRBD1 (6 bases). CDR1 and CDR2 from the germline V gene are KGHSH and LQKENI. Trimming took off 6 bases at V and 6 bases at J, with 12 bases between the two ends. There are 12 residues in the CDR3. CDR3 in DNA: TGTGCCAGCTCCCCAGGGGTTGGCGAGCAGTACTTC. Encoded protein: CASSPGVGEQYF.

V and J are TRBV5-1 and TRBJ2-7; 7 bases agree with TRBD1. The junction had 5 bases not matched to a gene; V was cut back by 2 bases and J by 0 bases. The germline gives CDR1 SGHRS, CDR2 YFSETQ. This CDR3 is 15 amino acids long. The CDR3 sequence: CASSFGTESSYEQYF. Here the CDR3 DNA reads TGCGCCAGCAGCTTCGGGACAGAGAGCTCCTACGAGCAGTACTTC.

This chain uses TRBV25-1 with TRBJ2-7; 7 bases map to TRBD1. Losses at the gene ends were 4 bases for V and 7 bases for J; bases not matched to a gene: 13. This CDR3 spans 15 amino acids. CDR1 MGHDK and CDR2 SYGVNS come from the germline V gene. The CDR3 bases are TGTGCCAGCAGTGTCTACAGGGGTTCGAGTGATGAGCAGTACTTC. As protein: CASSVYRGSSDEQYF.

The chain combines TRBV19 with TRBJ1-1; D uncertain. The V gene's germline CDR1 is LNHDA and CDR2 SQIVND (reference sequence). This CDR3 contains 13 residues. V lost 3 bases to trimming and J lost 4 bases, with 9 bases between them. CDR3 sequence reads: CASSISDGTEAFF. CDR3 nucleotides: TGTGCCAGTAGTATTTCGGACGGCACTGAAGCTTTCTTT.

The J gene is TRBJ1-5, the V gene TRBV27, with D tentatively TRBD1 (5 bases). The CDR3 sequence is 17 residues long. Germline CDR1 reads MNHEY; CDR2 reads SMNVEV (reference sequence). Trimming removed 0 bases from V and 5 bases from J, with 17 bases in between. Written as DNA, the CDR3 is TGTGCCAGCAGTTTATCGGTTATTTCCAGGGAGGATCAGCCCCAGCATTTT. Its translation is CASSLSVISREDQPQHF.

V is TRBV29-1 and J is TRBJ2-5, with D possibly being TRBD2 (6 bases). This CDR3 contains 15 residues. Trimming removed 7 bases at V and 2 bases at J, with 20 bases between. In germline, CDR1 is SQVTM, CDR2 ANQGSEA. The CDR3 DNA reads TGCAGCGCCGCCAGTCCCACAGCGGGTCAAGAGACCCAGTACTTC. Its protein product is CSAASPTAGQETQYF.